This T cell receptor beta chain was sequenced in a study of cytomegalovirus exposure and HLA in healthy donors. Study-wide points: In vitro testing confirmed three CMV-associated chains as specific for CMV antigens.

V lost 5 bases, J lost 0 bases, and 6 bases stayed unmatched. The CDR3 consists of 15 residues. From germline, CDR1 is MNHNS and CDR2 SASEGT. Primers: 60 Vbeta forward and 13 Jbeta reverse. Sequencing used immunoSEQ multiplex PCR; TCRdb keeps in-frame clones, though not all of them. The data show roughly 130,000 clones, roughly four fifths seen once. Worth noting for this clone: What it binds is unknown.

V is TRBV6-1 and J is TRBJ1-2; TRBD1 matches at 7 bases. Source material: PBMCs. This TCR came from a woman in her forties or fifties in good health and CMV-seropositive. This CDR3 is CASSKDRLANYGYTF. The CDR3 nucleotides are TGTGCCAGCAGTAAGGACAGGCTAGCTAACTATGGCTACACCTTC.